This entry describes one TCR beta chain. The data belong to a study of Ad26.COV2.S vaccination and SARS-CoV-2 variants. This table comes from immunoSEQ multiplex PCR, and its TCRdb copy is limited to in-frame clones, with some not included. The data show more than 300,000 clones, around four fifths seen once. Treatment denoted: some 19 received Ad26.COV2.S at low or high dose, single or two shots; several received placebo; per-sample allocation not given. Sampling took place 63 days after the first vaccine or placebo injection. The CDR3 spans 13 residues. V trimming: 4 bases; J trimming: 3 bases; junction bases outside the gene matches: 4. Germline CDR1 and CDR2: SQVTM and ANQGSEA.

The material sequenced was peripheral blood, taken in a trial of Ad26.COV2.S vaccine versus placebo. This sequence was found in a person between 18 and 65 years old who received the Ad26.COV2.S COVID-19 vaccine or a placebo. The gene calls are TRBV29-1 and TRBJ2-3, with 7 bases fitting TRBD2. The CDR3 DNA sequence: TGCAGCGTTGGGGGGGGAATGACAGATACGCAGTATTTT. Translating gives CSVGGGMTDTQYF.